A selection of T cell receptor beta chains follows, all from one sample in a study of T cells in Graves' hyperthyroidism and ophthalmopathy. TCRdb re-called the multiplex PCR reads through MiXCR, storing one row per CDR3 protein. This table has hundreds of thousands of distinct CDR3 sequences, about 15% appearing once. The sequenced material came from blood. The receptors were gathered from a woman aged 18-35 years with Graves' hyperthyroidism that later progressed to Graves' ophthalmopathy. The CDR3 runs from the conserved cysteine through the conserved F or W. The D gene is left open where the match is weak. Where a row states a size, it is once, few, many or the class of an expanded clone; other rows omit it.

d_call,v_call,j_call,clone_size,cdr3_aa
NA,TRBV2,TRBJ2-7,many,CASSPGSGFYEQYF
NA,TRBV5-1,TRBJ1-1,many,CASSYVPRGAEAFF
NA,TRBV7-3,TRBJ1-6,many,CASSLAYNSPLHF
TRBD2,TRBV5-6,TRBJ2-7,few,CASSFSGTSLPYEQYF
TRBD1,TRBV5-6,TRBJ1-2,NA,CASSLYFGTGVPGYTF
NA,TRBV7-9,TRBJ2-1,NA,CASSSKRAVTSFYSYNEQFF
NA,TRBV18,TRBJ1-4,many,CASSLGGGDEKLFF
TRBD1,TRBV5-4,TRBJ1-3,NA,CASSLGGQGGTIYF
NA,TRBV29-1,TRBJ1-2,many,CSVLQGFGYTF
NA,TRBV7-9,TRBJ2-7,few,CASSPATRYEQYF
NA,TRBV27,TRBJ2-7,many,CASSGDSYEQYF
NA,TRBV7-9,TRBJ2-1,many,CASSLQGFNSYNEQFF
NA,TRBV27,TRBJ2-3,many,CASGGTVRTDTQYF
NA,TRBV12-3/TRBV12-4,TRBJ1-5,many,CASSFPGFEPQHF
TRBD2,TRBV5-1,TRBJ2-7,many,CASSLASGYEQYF
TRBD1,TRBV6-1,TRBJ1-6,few,CASSFSHRDSSAGPLHF
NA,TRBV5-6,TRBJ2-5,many,CASSPTYSETQYF
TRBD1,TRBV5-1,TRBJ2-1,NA,CASSHGTGLTNEQFF
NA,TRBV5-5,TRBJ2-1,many,CASSFMIQGNEQFF
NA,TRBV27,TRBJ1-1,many,CASSAGIMNTEAFF
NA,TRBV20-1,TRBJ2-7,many,CSATPGRAYEQYF
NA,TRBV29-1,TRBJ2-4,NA,CSVESGRSKNIQYF
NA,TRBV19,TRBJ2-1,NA,CASSARTTLAMIEQFF
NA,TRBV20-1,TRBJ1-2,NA,CSARARVLYGYTF
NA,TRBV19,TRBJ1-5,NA,CASGQNANQPQHF
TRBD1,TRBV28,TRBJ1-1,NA,CASSLFFGQGEAEAFF
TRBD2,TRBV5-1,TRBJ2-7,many,CASSSTLAGSYEQYF
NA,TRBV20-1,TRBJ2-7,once,CSAQPGSTYEQYF
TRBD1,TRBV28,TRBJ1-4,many,CASTSQGQRNEKLFF
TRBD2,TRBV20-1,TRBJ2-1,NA,CSARGGSGTSGRAYNEQFF
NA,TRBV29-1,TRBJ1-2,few,CSVEDREFGYTF
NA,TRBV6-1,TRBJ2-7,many,CASGRGMSSYEQYF
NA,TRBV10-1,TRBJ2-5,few,CASRDTNPRETQYF
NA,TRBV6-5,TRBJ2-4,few,CASSWAPRAAKNIQYF
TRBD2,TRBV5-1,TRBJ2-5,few,CASSAYSGGQETQYF
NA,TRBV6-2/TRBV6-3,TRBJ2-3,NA,CASSYSTHSSTDTQYF
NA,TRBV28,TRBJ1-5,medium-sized,CASSFSRALDQPQHF
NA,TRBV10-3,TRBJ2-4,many,CAISELSGSKNIQYF
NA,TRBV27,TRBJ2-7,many,CASSFNGNYEQYF
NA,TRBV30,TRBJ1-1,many,CAWNWGNTEAFF
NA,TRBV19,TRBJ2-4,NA,CASSPQGHLNIQYF
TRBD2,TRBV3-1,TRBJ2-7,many,CASSQTSDEQYF
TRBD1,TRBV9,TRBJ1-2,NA,CASSAGTGYGYTF
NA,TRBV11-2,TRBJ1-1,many,CASSFGRNTEAFF
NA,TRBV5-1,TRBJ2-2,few,CASSLPHTGELFF
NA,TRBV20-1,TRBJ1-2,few,CSARRRQDNYGYTF
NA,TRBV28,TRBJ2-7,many,CASSFGPRQGGYEQYF
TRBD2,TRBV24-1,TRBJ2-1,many,CATSELAGVNEQFF
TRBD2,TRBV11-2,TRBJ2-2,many,CASSPRGVSAGGELFF
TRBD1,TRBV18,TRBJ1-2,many,CASSSGQGTNYTF
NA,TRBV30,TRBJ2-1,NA,CAWRLIYNEQFF
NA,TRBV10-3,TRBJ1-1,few,CAISVYWSPDTEAFF
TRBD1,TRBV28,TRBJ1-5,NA,CASRARTGGQPQHF
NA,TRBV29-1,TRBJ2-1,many,CSVEGDKSSYNEQFF
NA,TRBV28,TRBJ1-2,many,CASSLGLASNYGYTF
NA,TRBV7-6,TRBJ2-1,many,CASSLEAGYSYNEQFF
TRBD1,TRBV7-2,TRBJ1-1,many,CASSLGDSGNTEAFF
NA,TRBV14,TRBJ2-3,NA,CASSPGGLHDTGNTDTQYF
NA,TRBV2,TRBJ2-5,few,CAMGGPGGQETQYF